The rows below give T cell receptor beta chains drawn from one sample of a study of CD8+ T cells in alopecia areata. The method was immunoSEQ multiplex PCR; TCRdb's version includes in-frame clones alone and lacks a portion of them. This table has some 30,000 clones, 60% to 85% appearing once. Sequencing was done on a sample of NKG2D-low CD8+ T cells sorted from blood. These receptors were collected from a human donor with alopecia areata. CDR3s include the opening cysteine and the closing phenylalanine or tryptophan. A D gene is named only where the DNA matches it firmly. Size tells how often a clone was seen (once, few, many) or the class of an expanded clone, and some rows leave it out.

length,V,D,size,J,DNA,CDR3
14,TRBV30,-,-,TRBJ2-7,TGTGCCTGGAGTGCGCTGGACAGCTCATACGAGCAGTACTTC,CAWSALDSSYEQYF
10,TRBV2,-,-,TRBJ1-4,TGTGCCAGCAGCCTATATGAACTGTTTTTT,CASSLYELFF
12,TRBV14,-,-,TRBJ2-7,TGTGCCAGCAGCCATGGGTCCGCCGAGCAGTACTTC,CASSHGSAEQYF
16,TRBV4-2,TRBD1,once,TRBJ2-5,TGTGCCAGCAGCCAAGAGAGCGGGACAGGGTGGGAGACCCAGTACTTC,CASSQESGTGWETQYF
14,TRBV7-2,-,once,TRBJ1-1,TGTGCCAGCAGCTTTTCGCCGGGGCCTTCGGAAGCTTTCTTT,CASSFSPGPSEAFF
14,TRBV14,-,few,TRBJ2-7,TGTGCCAGCAGCCAAGTCAGGGCGACAACCGGCCTGTACTTC,CASSQVRATTGLYF
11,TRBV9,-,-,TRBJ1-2,TGTGCCAGCAGCGTAACCTATGGCTACACCTTC,CASSVTYGYTF
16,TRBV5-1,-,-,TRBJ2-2,TGCGCCAGCAGCTTGGCGGCCAGTCCGTCCACCGGGGAGCTGTTTTTT,CASSLAASPSTGELFF
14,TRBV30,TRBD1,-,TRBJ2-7,TGTGCCTGGGCCGGGACAGAGAGCTCCTACGAGCAGTACTTC,CAWAGTESSYEQYF
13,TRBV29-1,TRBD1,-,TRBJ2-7,TGCAGCGTTGACGGGACAGGGGGCTACGAGCAGTACTTC,CSVDGTGGYEQYF
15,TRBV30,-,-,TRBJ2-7,TGTGCCTGGAGTGTGGGGCATTGGAGCTCCTACGAGCAGTACTTC,CAWSVGHWSSYEQYF
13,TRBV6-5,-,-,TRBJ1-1,TGTGCCAGCAGTTATTTCCCTAACACTGAAGCTTTCTTT,CASSYFPNTEAFF
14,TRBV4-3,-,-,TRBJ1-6,TGCGCCAGCAGCCAAAACCGGGAGAATTCACCCCTCCACTTT,CASSQNRENSPLHF
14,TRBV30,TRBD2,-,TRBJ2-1,TGTGCCTGGAGAATAGCGGGAGGAACTAATGAGCAGTTCTTC,CAWRIAGGTNEQFF
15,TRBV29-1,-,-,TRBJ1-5,TGCAGCGTTCTCGTAGGAGACAGGATCAATCAGCCCCAGCATTTT,CSVLVGDRINQPQHF
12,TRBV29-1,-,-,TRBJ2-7,TGCAGCGTTCGAAACGAACGGGGCGAGCAGTACTTC,CSVRNERGEQYF
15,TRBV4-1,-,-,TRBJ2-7,TGCGCCAGCAGCCCCTACCCAGGGAATAATTACGAGCAGTACTTC,CASSPYPGNNYEQYF
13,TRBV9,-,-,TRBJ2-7,TGTGCCAGCAGCGGAATCGGGGCCTACGAGCAGTACTTC,CASSGIGAYEQYF
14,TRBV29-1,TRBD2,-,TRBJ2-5,TGCAGCGTTGAAATGGCTGGGGAGGGAGAGACCCAGTACTTC,CSVEMAGEGETQYF
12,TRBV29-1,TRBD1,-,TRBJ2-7,TGCAGCGTCGGGACAGGGGGATACGAGCAGTACTTC,CSVGTGGYEQYF
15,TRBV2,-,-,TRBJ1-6,TGTGCCAGCAGTATCATAGTCTACTATAATTCACCCCTCCACTTT,CASSIIVYYNSPLHF
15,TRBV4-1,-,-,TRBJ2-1,TGCGCCAGCAGCCAAAGCCCGAGACCTTGGGTTGAGCAGTTCTTC,CASSQSPRPWVEQFF
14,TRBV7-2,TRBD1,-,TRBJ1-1,TGTGCCAGCAGCTTAGGGGGACAGGGGGCTGAAGCTTTCTTT,CASSLGGQGAEAFF
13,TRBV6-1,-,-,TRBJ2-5,TGTGCCAGCAGTCGGGACGAGCGGGAGACCCAGTACTTC,CASSRDERETQYF
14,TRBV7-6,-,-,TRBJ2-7,TGTGCCAGCAGCTTAACCGGGAGCTCCTACGAGCAGTACTTC,CASSLTGSSYEQYF
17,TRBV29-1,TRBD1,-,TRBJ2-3,TGCAGCGTTGAAGGACAGGGAAATTACCGTCGCACAGATACGCAGTATTTT,CSVEGQGNYRRTDTQYF
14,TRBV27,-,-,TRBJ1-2,TGTGCCAGCAGTTTATCCCCTAGTTTGGATGGCTACACCTTC,CASSLSPSLDGYTF